Listed here are 15 T cell receptor beta chains from one sample, sequenced in a study of T cells after yellow fever vaccination. Using its own MiXCR run on the 5' RACE reads, TCRdb lists one record per CDR3 protein. The sample includes hundreds of thousands of distinct CDR3 sequences, 15% to 20% of them seen just once. The sample in question was PBMCs, obtained before the yellow fever booster vaccination. Source of these receptors: a man aged 18 to 29 who received the YFV17D yellow fever vaccine.

This clonotype occurred once. The chain links TRBV25-1 to TRBJ2-5, with D perhaps matching TRBD2 (5 bases). Germline V gene sequence: CDR1 MGHDK, CDR2 SYGVNS. The V end lost 7 bases, the J end lost 3 bases, and 9 bases lay between the germline ends. This CDR3 has 12 amino acids. CDR3 in amino acids: CASIGVEETQYF. The CDR3 DNA sequence: TGTGCCAGCATCGGGGTGGAAGAGACCCAGTACTTC.

This clonotype was recorded a few times. The chain is built from TRBV5-1 and TRBJ1-1, with 7 bases aligning to TRBD1. J lost 1 base, V lost 5 bases, and 8 bases had no gene match. Germline CDR1 and CDR2: SGHRS and YFSETQ. The CDR3 sequence is 15 residues long. The CDR3 coding sequence is TGCGCCAGCAGAAAATCCGGGACAGAGAACACTGAAGCTTTCTTT. As protein: CASRKSGTENTEAFF.

The chain links TRBV7-6 to TRBJ1-3; D is uncertain. CDR1 is SGHVS and CDR2 is FNYEAQ in the germline V gene. Trimming removed 0 bases at V and 2 bases at J, with 8 bases between. This CDR3 has 15 amino acids. CDR3 DNA sequence: TGTGCCAGCAGCTTAGCGGCAGTAGCTGGAAACACCATATATTTT. Translating gives CASSLAAVAGNTIYF.

This clonotype was picked up a small number of times. A read error may produce the germline difference seen at one junction end. This chain joins TRBV12-3 or TRBV12-4 and TRBJ2-5, with a tentative D call TRBD1 (6 bases). The CDR3 has 15 residues. CDR3 region: CASSLGRGWQDTQYF. DNA of the CDR3: TGTGCCAGCAGTTTGGGCAGGGGATGGCAAGATACCCAGTACTTC.

The V call is TRBV6-2 or TRBV6-3, the J call TRBJ1-1, with a tentative D call TRBD1 (5 bases). The CDR3 has 14 amino acids. CDR1 and CDR2 from the germline V gene are MNHEY and SVGEGT. V lost 6 bases to trimming and J lost 5 bases, with 16 bases between them. The CDR3 here is CASRVRVLGTEAFF. The CDR3 DNA follows: TGTGCCAGCAGAGTCAGGGTACTTGGGACTGAAGCTTTCTTT.

The rearrangement uses TRBV4-3 and TRBJ2-7; 9 nucleotides align to TRBD1. CDR1 and CDR2 from the germline V gene are LGHNA and YSLEER. The CDR3 is 14 residues long. Unmatched junction bases numbered 1, after V lost 0 bases and J lost 4 bases. CDR3 in amino acids: CASSQEGTGYEQYF. CDR3 nucleotide sequence: TGCGCCAGCAGCCAAGAGGGGACAGGGTACGAGCAGTACTTC.

This clonotype appeared a few times. DNA of the CDR3: TGTGCCAGCAGCTTACAGGGATTCGACACAGATACGCAGTATTTT. Protein: CASSLQGFDTDTQYF. The chain combines TRBV7-3 with TRBJ2-3, with D tentatively TRBD1 (5 bases). Trimming pared 2 bases from V and 2 bases from J, leaving 11 bases between. Germline V gene data show CDR1 as SGHTA and CDR2 as FQGTGA. The CDR3 is made up of 15 amino acids.

This chain joins TRBV7-9 and TRBJ1-6, with a possible D match to TRBD1 (6 bases). Germline V gene data show CDR1 as SEHNR and CDR2 as FQNEAQ (reference sequence). This CDR3 is 14 amino acids long. V lost 6 bases and J lost 7, with 13 bases in between. The CDR3 is CASSTGLWNSPLHF. In DNA form, the CDR3 reads TGTGCCAGCAGTACAGGGTTGTGGAATTCACCCCTCCACTTT.

The genes are TRBV20-1 and TRBJ2-7; 8 bases are shared with TRBD1. The germline V gene encodes CDR1 DFQATT and CDR2 SNEGSKA (reference sequence). Losses at the gene ends were 2 bases for V and 0 bases for J; bases not matched to a gene: 6. The CDR3 extends over 15 amino acids. CDR3 in DNA: TGCAGTGCTAGACGTACAGGGGGGTTCTCCTACGAGCAGTACTTC. The encoded protein is CSARRTGGFSYEQYF.

The chain is built from TRBV20-1 and TRBJ2-1; D may match TRBD1 or TRBD2 (5 bases each). The germline CDR1 and CDR2 sequences are DFQATT and SNEGSKA (reference sequence). The CDR3 loop spans 16 amino acids. The V gene lost 3 bases and the J gene lost 2 bases, with 17 bases spanning the gap. CDR3 amino acids: CSASPSGTATYNEQFF. CDR3 sequence (DNA): TGCAGTGCTAGTCCCTCCGGGACGGCAACCTACAATGAGCAGTTCTTC.

This clonotype has more than one count but fewer than ten. This chain uses TRBV12-3 or TRBV12-4 with TRBJ2-5; D is ambiguous. The V end lost 6 bases, the J end lost 5 bases, and 13 bases lay between the germline ends. This CDR3 has 13 amino acids. CDR3 sequence reads: CASSPQLRETQYF. In nucleotides, the CDR3 is TGTGCCAGCAGCCCCCAACTCCGGGAGACCCAGTACTTC.

This chain joins TRBV19 and TRBJ2-5; 7 nucleotides agree with TRBD1. The CDR3 runs 13 residues. Germline CDR1 is LNHDA and CDR2 is SQIVND (reference sequence). The trim removed 6 bases at V and 5 bases at J, leaving 6 bases unmatched. CDR3 nucleotide sequence: TGTGCCAGTAGCCACAGGGGCCGGGAGACCCAGTACTTC. Translation: CASSHRGRETQYF.

The chain carries TRBV4-1 and TRBJ2-7, with 8 bases identical to TRBD1. Germline V CDR1 and CDR2: MGHRA, YSYEKL. This CDR3 spans 17 amino acids. V gave up 0 bases and J gave up 1 base; unmatched junction bases: 8. Here the CDR3 DNA reads TGCGCCAGCAGCCAAGATTGGGGACAGGACCTGTCCTACGAGCAGTACTTC. The encoded protein is CASSQDWGQDLSYEQYF.

This clonotype was picked up a small number of times. The CDR3 loop is CASSSQGLGQPQHF. In nucleotides, the CDR3 is TGTGCCAGCAGTTCACAGGGTTTGGGACAGCCCCAGCATTTT. The gene calls are TRBV27 and TRBJ1-5; D may be TRBD1 (6 bases). The CDR3 has 14 residues. Per germline, CDR1 MNHEY and CDR2 SMNVEV (reference sequence). Deletions cut 4 bases from V and 7 bases from J, with 14 bases between.

The chain links TRBV6-2 or TRBV6-3 to TRBJ1-6; D uncertain. Trimming stripped 7 bases from V and 10 bases from J, with 17 bases between. This CDR3 is 14 amino acids long. Germline CDR1 MNHEY, CDR2 SVGEGT. In DNA, the CDR3 is TGTGCCAGCACCACCCCCGGATGGTACTCACCCCTCCACTTT. Residues: CASTTPGWYSPLHF.